This is a list of T cell receptor beta chains from one sample in a study of spatial heterogeneity in lung cancer. One entry per CDR3 protein, called by TCRdb with MiXCR from the 5' RACE reads. The repertoire has under 14,000 distinct CDR3 sequences, about 8% of them found once; the top ten carry under 25%. The sequences come from lung tumor tissue, collected at surgery. The receptor source for this set is a female donor with early-stage non-small cell lung cancer. The CDR3 runs from the conserved cysteine through the conserved F or W. Each record gives: V gene, D gene, J gene, clone size, CDR3 protein, CDR3 DNA. A D gene is named only where the DNA matches it firmly. Clone size is given for some rows only: seen once, a few or many times, or a class if the clone is expanded.

V: TRBV19; D: -; J: TRBJ1-3; size: -; CDR3: CTSGPGTSGNTIYF; DNA: TGTACCAGTGGACCAGGGACCTCTGGAAACACCATATATTTT
V: TRBV2; D: -; J: TRBJ1-1; size: many; CDR3: CASTAGWYDTEAFF; DNA: TGTGCCAGCACTGCCGGGTGGTACGACACTGAAGCTTTCTTT
V: TRBV6-2/TRBV6-3; D: TRBD2; J: TRBJ2-3; size: few; CDR3: CASSYLVEKVGTSGTDTQYF; DNA: TGTGCCAGCAGCTATTTGGTGGAGAAAGTGGGGACTAGCGGCACAGATACGCAGTATTTT
V: TRBV3-1; D: TRBD1; J: TRBJ1-6; size: -; CDR3: CASSQSTGGNSPLHF; DNA: TGTGCCAGCAGCCAATCTACAGGGGGTAATTCACCCCTCCACTTT
V: TRBV4-1; D: -; J: TRBJ2-5; size: many; CDR3: CASSQGGLQETQYF; DNA: TGCGCCAGCAGCCAAGGTGGACTTCAAGAGACCCAGTACTTC
V: TRBV15; D: TRBD2; J: TRBJ2-5; size: medium-sized; CDR3: CATSPLAGGETQYF; DNA: TGTGCCACCAGCCCGCTAGCGGGGGGAGAGACCCAGTACTTC
V: TRBV18; D: TRBD2; J: TRBJ2-7; size: many; CDR3: CASSPPTAAGGYEQYF; DNA: TGTGCCAGCTCACCCCCCACGGCGGCGGGGGGGTACGAGCAGTACTTC
V: TRBV4-2; D: -; J: TRBJ2-5; size: -; CDR3: CASSQDHRETQYF; DNA: TGTGCCAGCAGCCAAGATCACCGAGAGACCCAGTACTTC
V: TRBV27; D: -; J: TRBJ2-7; size: few; CDR3: CASSLDSGRISYEQYF; DNA: TGTGCCAGCAGTCTAGACTCGGGGCGGATCTCCTACGAGCAGTACTTC
V: TRBV20-1; D: -; J: TRBJ2-1; size: many; CDR3: CSASSLEQFF; DNA: TGCAGTGCTAGTTCCTTGGAGCAGTTCTTC
V: TRBV7-2; D: -; J: TRBJ2-5; size: -; CDR3: CASSPRPFSSQETQYF; DNA: TGTGCCAGCAGCCCGCGACCCTTTAGTTCCCAAGAGACCCAGTACTTC
V: TRBV7-3; D: -; J: TRBJ2-7; size: many; CDR3: CASSFHGAYEQYF; DNA: TGTGCCAGCAGCTTCCACGGGGCCTACGAGCAGTACTTC
V: TRBV11-2; D: -; J: TRBJ1-1; size: medium-sized; CDR3: CASSLQGSSVSNTEAFF; DNA: TGTGCCAGCAGCTTACAGGGATCCTCAGTATCGAACACTGAAGCTTTCTTT
V: TRBV13; D: -; J: TRBJ1-1; size: many; CDR3: CASSLIGRFAEAFF; DNA: TGTGCCAGCAGCTTAATAGGGAGGTTCGCTGAAGCTTTCTTT
V: TRBV19; D: -; J: TRBJ2-3; size: many; CDR3: CASSQGVPDTQYF; DNA: TGTGCCAGTAGTCAAGGGGTCCCAGATACGCAGTATTTT
V: TRBV5-5; D: -; J: TRBJ1-6; size: many; CDR3: CASSREGDNSPLHF; DNA: TGTGCCAGCAGCCGCGAAGGGGATAATTCACCCCTCCACTTT
V: TRBV7-9; D: -; J: TRBJ2-5; size: many; CDR3: CASSPRDNQETQYF; DNA: TGTGCCAGCAGCCCAAGGGACAACCAAGAGACCCAGTACTTC
V: TRBV7-3; D: -; J: TRBJ1-1; size: many; CDR3: CASSLVPTGSGVNTEAFF; DNA: TGTGCCAGCAGCTTAGTCCCCACGGGGTCGGGGGTTAACACTGAAGCTTTCTTT
V: TRBV3-1; D: -; J: TRBJ2-1; size: many; CDR3: CASSRGNEQFF; DNA: TGTGCCAGCAGCCGGGGCAATGAGCAGTTCTTC
V: TRBV28; D: TRBD1; J: TRBJ1-4; size: many; CDR3: CASMGQPATNEKLFF; DNA: TGTGCCAGCATGGGACAGCCTGCAACTAATGAAAAACTGTTTTTT
V: TRBV7-6; D: TRBD2; J: TRBJ2-1; size: hyperexpanded; CDR3: CASSTIFSGGSNEQFF; DNA: TGTGCCAGCAGCACCATATTTAGCGGGGGGTCAAATGAGCAGTTCTTC
V: TRBV19; D: TRBD1; J: TRBJ2-7; size: few; CDR3: CASRGGQAGWKQYF; DNA: TGTGCCAGTAGGGGGGGACAGGCTGGCTGGAAGCAGTACTTC
V: TRBV6-6; D: TRBD1; J: TRBJ1-1; size: many; CDR3: CASSYPGQGLTEAFF; DNA: TGTGCCAGCAGTTACCCCGGACAGGGCCTCACTGAAGCTTTCTTT
V: TRBV14; D: -; J: TRBJ2-1; size: few; CDR3: CASSQGGLANEQFF; DNA: TGTGCCAGCAGCCAAGGGGGACTTGCCAATGAGCAGTTCTTC
V: TRBV2; D: -; J: TRBJ2-1; size: many; CDR3: CASTQDRQGGNEQFF; DNA: TGTGCCAGCACCCAGGATAGACAGGGAGGCAATGAGCAGTTCTTC
V: TRBV4-2; D: TRBD1; J: TRBJ1-4; size: many; CDR3: CASSQGRDRPEKLFF; DNA: TGTGCCAGCAGCCAAGGCCGGGACAGGCCTGAAAAACTGTTTTTT
V: TRBV28; D: TRBD1; J: TRBJ1-2; size: many; CDR3: CASSPGGGWGYTF; DNA: TGTGCCAGCAGCCCAGGGGGCGGGTGGGGCTACACCTTC
V: TRBV7-3; D: -; J: TRBJ2-1; size: many; CDR3: CASSFQPGISYNEQFF; DNA: TGTGCCAGCAGCTTCCAACCAGGGATATCCTACAATGAGCAGTTCTTC
V: TRBV27; D: -; J: TRBJ2-2; size: many; CDR3: CASSLTGVTGELFF; DNA: TGTGCCAGCAGTCTCACCGGCGTTACCGGGGAGCTGTTTTTT
V: TRBV5-1; D: TRBD2; J: TRBJ2-5; size: many; CDR3: CASSLNRSGVTQETQYF; DNA: TGCGCCAGCAGCTTGAATCGGAGCGGGGTGACACAAGAGACCCAGTACTTC
V: TRBV5-4; D: TRBD2; J: TRBJ2-1; size: -; CDR3: CASGLKLAGGAGYNEQFF; DNA: TGTGCCAGCGGCTTGAAACTAGCGGGGGGTGCAGGCTACAATGAGCAGTTCTTC
V: TRBV20-1; D: TRBD1; J: TRBJ2-1; size: many; CDR3: CSAGDRGNEQFF; DNA: TGCAGTGCCGGGGACAGGGGTAATGAGCAGTTCTTC
V: TRBV6-2/TRBV6-3; D: -; J: TRBJ1-1; size: few; CDR3: CASSYSTFRQPNTEAFF; DNA: TGTGCCAGCAGTTACTCGACTTTTAGACAGCCGAACACTGAAGCTTTCTTT
V: TRBV5-1; D: TRBD1; J: TRBJ2-1; size: few; CDR3: CASSLEGAWNEQFF; DNA: TGCGCCAGCAGCTTGGAGGGGGCTTGGAATGAGCAGTTCTTC
V: TRBV5-1; D: TRBD1; J: TRBJ2-5; size: many; CDR3: CASSRDRGEETQYF; DNA: TGCGCCAGCAGCCGCGACAGGGGGGAAGAGACCCAGTACTTC
V: TRBV9; D: -; J: TRBJ2-7; size: many; CDR3: CASSTSPGRREQYF; DNA: TGTGCCAGCAGCACCTCCCCGGGGAGAAGGGAGCAGTACTTC
V: TRBV13; D: TRBD2; J: TRBJ2-3; size: many; CDR3: CASSPGLAGGTDTQYF; DNA: TGTGCCAGCAGCCCCGGACTAGCGGGGGGCACAGATACGCAGTATTTT
V: TRBV3-1; D: -; J: TRBJ2-1; size: many; CDR3: CASSQAPIFEQFF; DNA: TGTGCCAGCAGCCAAGCACCGATTTTTGAGCAGTTCTTC
V: TRBV7-3; D: TRBD1; J: TRBJ1-6; size: many; CDR3: CASSLTGQNSPLHF; DNA: TGTGCCAGCAGCTTAACGGGACAGAATTCACCCCTCCACTTT
V: TRBV5-4; D: -; J: TRBJ2-3; size: -; CDR3: CASSRRRYTDTQYF; DNA: TGTGCCAGCAGCAGACGGAGATACACAGATACGCAGTATTTT
V: TRBV4-3; D: TRBD2; J: TRBJ2-3; size: many; CDR3: CASSQGLAGQRDTQYF; DNA: TGCGCCAGCAGCCAGGGACTAGCGGGCCAAAGAGATACGCAGTATTTT
V: TRBV3-1; D: -; J: TRBJ1-2; size: few; CDR3: CASSRTVNYGYTF; DNA: TGTGCCAGCAGCCGGACAGTTAACTATGGCTACACCTTC
V: TRBV6-2/TRBV6-3; D: TRBD2; J: TRBJ2-7; size: once; CDR3: CASSRRGAGATYEQYF; DNA: TGTGCCAGCAGTAGGCGGGGAGCGGGGGCCACATACGAGCAGTACTTC
V: TRBV15; D: -; J: TRBJ1-1; size: -; CDR3: CATSRVAGGGKAFF; DNA: TGTGCCACCAGCAGAGTGGCGGGTGGGGGGAAAGCTTTCTTT
V: TRBV20-1; D: -; J: TRBJ2-3; size: medium-sized; CDR3: CSASWEEWVTDTQYF; DNA: TGCAGTGCTAGTTGGGAGGAGTGGGTCACAGATACGCAGTATTTT
V: TRBV5-1; D: TRBD1; J: TRBJ1-4; size: many; CDR3: CASSLGQGSEKLFF; DNA: TGCGCCAGCAGCTTGGGACAGGGGAGTGAAAAACTGTTTTTT
V: TRBV3-1; D: -; J: TRBJ1-2; size: many; CDR3: CASSQERGQIYGYTF; DNA: TGTGCCAGCAGCCAAGAACGGGGGCAGATCTATGGCTACACCTTC
V: TRBV12-3/TRBV12-4; D: -; J: TRBJ1-5; size: once; CDR3: CASSPGGRPQHF; DNA: TGTGCCAGCAGCCCCGGGGGCCGGCCCCAGCATTTT
V: TRBV6-6; D: TRBD2; J: TRBJ2-2; size: -; CDR3: CASSGPTSGVTGELFF; DNA: TGTGCCAGCAGTGGCCCCACTAGCGGAGTAACCGGGGAGCTGTTTTTT
V: TRBV7-2; D: -; J: TRBJ2-5; size: few; CDR3: CASSLAGEGPQYF; DNA: TGTGCCAGCAGCTTAGCGGGCGAGGGCCCCCAGTACTTC
V: TRBV5-5; D: -; J: TRBJ1-2; size: many; CDR3: CASSATGTRDGYTF; DNA: TGTGCCAGCAGCGCAACCGGGACGCGGGATGGCTACACCTTC
V: TRBV5-1; D: -; J: TRBJ2-7; size: large; CDR3: CASSLEVSYEQYF; DNA: TGCGCCAGCAGCTTGGAGGTCTCCTACGAGCAGTACTTC
V: TRBV27; D: TRBD1; J: TRBJ1-1; size: few; CDR3: CASSLILRTGEAFF; DNA: TGTGCCAGCAGTTTAATTCTTAGGACAGGCGAAGCTTTCTTT
V: TRBV10-3; D: -; J: TRBJ1-2; size: many; CDR3: CAIGPTNYGYTF; DNA: TGTGCCATCGGGCCAACTAACTATGGCTACACCTTC
V: TRBV29-1; D: TRBD1; J: TRBJ2-7; size: -; CDR3: CSVETGGGYEQYF; DNA: TGCAGCGTTGAGACAGGGGGGGGCTACGAGCAGTACTTC
V: TRBV7-2; D: TRBD2; J: TRBJ2-1; size: few; CDR3: CASSPQRGRYNEQFF; DNA: TGTGCCAGCAGCCCTCAGCGGGGGCGTTACAATGAGCAGTTCTTC
V: TRBV20-1; D: -; J: TRBJ1-1; size: many; CDR3: CSAGSGRDTEAFF; DNA: TGCAGTGCCGGTTCAGGGCGGGACACTGAAGCTTTCTTT
V: TRBV7-8; D: -; J: TRBJ2-3; size: few; CDR3: CASSSHHQGTQYF; DNA: TGTGCCAGCAGCTCCCACCATCAGGGTACGCAGTATTTT
V: TRBV9; D: -; J: TRBJ2-3; size: many; CDR3: CASSVGVSRNTDTQYF; DNA: TGTGCCAGCAGCGTAGGGGTGTCTAGAAACACAGATACGCAGTATTTT
V: TRBV2; D: -; J: TRBJ1-5; size: few; CDR3: CASRTRANQPQHF; DNA: TGTGCCAGCAGGACCAGGGCCAATCAGCCCCAGCATTTT